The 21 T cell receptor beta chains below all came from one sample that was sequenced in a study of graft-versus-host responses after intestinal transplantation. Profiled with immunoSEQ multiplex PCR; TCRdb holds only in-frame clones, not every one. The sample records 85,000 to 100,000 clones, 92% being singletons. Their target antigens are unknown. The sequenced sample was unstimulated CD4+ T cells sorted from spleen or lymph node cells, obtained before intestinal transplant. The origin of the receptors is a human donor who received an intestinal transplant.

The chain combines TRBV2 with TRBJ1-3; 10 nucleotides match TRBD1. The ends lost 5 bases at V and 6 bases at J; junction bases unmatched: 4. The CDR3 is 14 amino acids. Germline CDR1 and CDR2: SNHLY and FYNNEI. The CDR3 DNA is TGTGCCAGCAGTACCGGGACAGGGGTAAACACCATATATTTT. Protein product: CASSTGTGVNTIYF.

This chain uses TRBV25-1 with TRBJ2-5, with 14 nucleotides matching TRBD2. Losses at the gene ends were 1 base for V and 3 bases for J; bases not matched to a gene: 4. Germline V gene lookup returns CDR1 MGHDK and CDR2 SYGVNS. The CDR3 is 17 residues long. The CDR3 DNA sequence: TGTGCCAGCAGTGAATTTAGGACTAGCGGGGGGAAAGAGACCCAGTACTTC. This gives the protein CASSEFRTSGGKETQYF.

In nucleotides, the CDR3 is TGTGCCAGCAGCTCGTTAGAGCAAGAGACCCAGTACTTC. Its protein is CASSSLEQETQYF. The chain joins TRBV11-3 to TRBJ2-5; unclear D gene. The germline V gene has CDR1 SGHNT and CDR2 YENEEA. This CDR3 spans 13 amino acids. Trimming cost V 4 bases and J 2 bases, with 8 bases left between them.

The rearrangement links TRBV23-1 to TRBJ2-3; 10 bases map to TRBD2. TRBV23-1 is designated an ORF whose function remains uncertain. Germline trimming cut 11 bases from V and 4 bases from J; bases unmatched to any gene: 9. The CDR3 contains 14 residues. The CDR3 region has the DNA TGCGCCGTTATGGAGCGGGAGGGTGCAGATACGCAGTATTTT. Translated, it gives CAVMEREGADTQYF.

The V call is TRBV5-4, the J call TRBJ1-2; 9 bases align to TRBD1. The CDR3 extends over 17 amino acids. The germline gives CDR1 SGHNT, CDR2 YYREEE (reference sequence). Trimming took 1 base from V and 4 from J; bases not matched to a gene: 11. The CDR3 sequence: CASSLTHNRGRIYGYTF. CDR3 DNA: TGTGCCAGCAGCTTGACTCACAACAGGGGGCGCATCTATGGCTACACCTTC.

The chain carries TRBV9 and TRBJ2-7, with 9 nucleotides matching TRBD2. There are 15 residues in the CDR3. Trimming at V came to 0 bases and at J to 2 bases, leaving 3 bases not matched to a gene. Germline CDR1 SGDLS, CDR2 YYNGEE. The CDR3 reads CASSVGPSGTYEQYF. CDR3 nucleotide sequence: TGTGCCAGCAGCGTAGGGCCTAGCGGGACCTACGAGCAGTACTTC. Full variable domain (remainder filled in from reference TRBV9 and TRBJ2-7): DSGVTQTPKHLITATGQRVTLRCSPRSGDLSVYWYQQSLDQGLQFLIQYYNGEERAKGNILERFSAQQFPDLHSELNLSSLELGDSALYFCASSVGPSGTYEQYFGPGTRLTVT.

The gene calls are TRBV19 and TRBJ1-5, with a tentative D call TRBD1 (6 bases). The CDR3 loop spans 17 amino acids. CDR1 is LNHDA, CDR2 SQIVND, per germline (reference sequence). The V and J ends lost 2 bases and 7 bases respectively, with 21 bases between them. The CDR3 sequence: CASSIWPRVQGGQPQHF. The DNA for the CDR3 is TGTGCCAGTAGTATATGGCCCCGGGTACAGGGCGGGCAGCCCCAGCATTTT.

The CDR3 DNA is TGCGCCAGCAGTCCAGACATTAGGGGGAACGAGCAGTACTTC. Its protein product is CASSPDIRGNEQYF. V gene TRBV5-1 combines with J gene TRBJ2-7; tentatively, D is TRBD1 (6 bases). The CDR3 loop spans 14 amino acids. Germline CDR1 SGHRS, CDR2 YFSETQ. The V end was cut by 5 bases, the J end by 5 bases, with 17 bases between.

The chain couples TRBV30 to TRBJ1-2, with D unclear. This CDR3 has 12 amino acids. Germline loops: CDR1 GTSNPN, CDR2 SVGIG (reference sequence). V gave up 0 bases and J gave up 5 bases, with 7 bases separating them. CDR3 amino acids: CAWSVAVYGYTF. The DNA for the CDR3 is TGTGCCTGGAGTGTGGCAGTTTATGGCTACACCTTC.

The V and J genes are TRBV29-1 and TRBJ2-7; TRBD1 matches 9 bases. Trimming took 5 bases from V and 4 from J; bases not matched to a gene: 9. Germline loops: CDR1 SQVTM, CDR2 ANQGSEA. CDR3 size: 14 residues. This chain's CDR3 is CSVRKGQGEYEQYF. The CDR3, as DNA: TGCAGCGTTCGGAAGGGACAGGGAGAATACGAGCAGTACTTC.

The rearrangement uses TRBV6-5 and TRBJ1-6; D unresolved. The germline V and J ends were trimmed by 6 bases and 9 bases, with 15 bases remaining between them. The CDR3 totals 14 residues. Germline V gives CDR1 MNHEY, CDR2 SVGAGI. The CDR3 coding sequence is TGTGCCAGCAGCCGCGGGGTCGGGCCTTCACCCCTCCACTTT. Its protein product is CASSRGVGPSPLHF.

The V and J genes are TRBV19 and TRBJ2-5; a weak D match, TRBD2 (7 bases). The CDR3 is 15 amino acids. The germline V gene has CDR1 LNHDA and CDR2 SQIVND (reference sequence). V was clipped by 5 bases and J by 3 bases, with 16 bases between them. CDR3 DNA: TGTGCCAGTAGTCCCTTTAGGGGGGGCGAAGAGACCCAGTACTTC. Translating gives CASSPFRGGEETQYF.

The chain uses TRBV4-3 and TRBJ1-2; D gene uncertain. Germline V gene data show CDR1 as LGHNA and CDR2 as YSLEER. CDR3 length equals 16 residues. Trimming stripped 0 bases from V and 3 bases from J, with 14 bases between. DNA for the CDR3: TGCGCCAGCAGCCAAGACGCCGACATCCAATACTATGGCTACACCTTC. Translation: CASSQDADIQYYGYTF.

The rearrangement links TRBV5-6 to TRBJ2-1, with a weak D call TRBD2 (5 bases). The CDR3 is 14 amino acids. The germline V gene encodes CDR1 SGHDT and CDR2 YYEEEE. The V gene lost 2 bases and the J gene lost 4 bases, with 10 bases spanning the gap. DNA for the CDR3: TGTGCCAGCAGCTTACTAGACTCTTACAATGAGCAGTTCTTC. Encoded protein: CASSLLDSYNEQFF.

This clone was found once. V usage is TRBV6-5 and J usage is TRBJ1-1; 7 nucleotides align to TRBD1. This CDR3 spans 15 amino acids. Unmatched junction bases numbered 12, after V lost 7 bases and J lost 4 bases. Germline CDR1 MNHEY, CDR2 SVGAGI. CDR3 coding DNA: TGTGCCAGCAAGGGGACAGCAACTCGGAGCACTGAAGCTTTCTTT. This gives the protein CASKGTATRSTEAFF.

CDR3: CAISEGTGDYNSPLHF. The CDR3 bases are TGTGCCATCAGTGAGGGGACAGGGGATTATAATTCACCCCTCCACTTT. The chain combines TRBV10-3 with TRBJ1-6; the match to TRBD1 covers 10 bases. The CDR3 runs 16 residues. With V trimmed by 2 bases and J by 4 bases, 2 bases remained unmatched. Germline-derived CDR1 and CDR2 are ENHRY and SYGVKD.

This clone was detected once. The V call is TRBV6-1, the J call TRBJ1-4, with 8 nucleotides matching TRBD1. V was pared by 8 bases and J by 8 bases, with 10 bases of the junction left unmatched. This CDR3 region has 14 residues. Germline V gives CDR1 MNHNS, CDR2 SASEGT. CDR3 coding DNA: TGTGCCAGCGCTCCCCGACAGGGGAGGGAAAAACTGTTTTTT. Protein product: CASAPRQGREKLFF.

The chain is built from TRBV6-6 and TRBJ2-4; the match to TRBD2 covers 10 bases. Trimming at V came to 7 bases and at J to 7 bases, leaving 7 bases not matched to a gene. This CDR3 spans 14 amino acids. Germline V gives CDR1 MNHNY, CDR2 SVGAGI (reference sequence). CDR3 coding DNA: TGTGCCAGCACTCCAGCGGGAGGGGAGAACATTCAGTACTTC. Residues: CASTPAGGENIQYF.

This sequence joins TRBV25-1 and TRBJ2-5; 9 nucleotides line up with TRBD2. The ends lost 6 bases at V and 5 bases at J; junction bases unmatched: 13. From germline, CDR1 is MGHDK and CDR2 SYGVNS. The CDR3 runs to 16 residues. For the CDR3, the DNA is TGTGCCAGCAGCCCGGGCGGACTAGCGAGTCGGGAGACCCAGTACTTC. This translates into CASSPGGLASRETQYF.

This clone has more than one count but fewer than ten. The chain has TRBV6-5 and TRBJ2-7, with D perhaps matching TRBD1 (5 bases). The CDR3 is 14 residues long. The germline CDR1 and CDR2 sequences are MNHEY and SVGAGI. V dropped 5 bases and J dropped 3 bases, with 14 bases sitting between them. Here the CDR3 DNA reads TGTGCCAGCAGTGATTTGACAGCTAACTACGAGCAGTACTTC. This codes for CASSDLTANYEQYF.

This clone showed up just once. This chain's CDR3 is CASSYGGSTEAFF. The CDR3 nucleotides are TGTGCCAGCAGTTACGGGGGGTCTACTGAAGCTTTCTTT. The chain employs TRBV6-5 and TRBJ1-1, with D tentatively TRBD1 (5 bases). The germline V gene encodes CDR1 MNHEY and CDR2 SVGAGI. V lost 2 bases, J lost 5 bases, and 9 bases lay in between. This CDR3 comprises 13 residues.